Detailed here is one T cell receptor beta chain. TCRdb fed the 5' RACE reads into MiXCR, producing one record per CDR3 protein. Of more than 40,000 distinct CDR3 sequences in the sample, 25% to 30% were seen once. The clonotype was recovered from a female donor with breast cancer. Sequenced material: memory CD4+ T cells sorted from a lymph node. Subset defined: memory CD4+ T cells, CD4+CD45RO+CD25-.

The DNA of the CDR3 is TGTGCCAGCAGTGGACTAGCGGCCTCAACGGAGACCCAGTACTTC. As protein: CASSGLAASTETQYF. The chain is built from TRBV2 and TRBJ2-5; 9 nucleotides line up with TRBD2. The CDR3 extends over 15 amino acids. V was pared by 4 bases and J by 5 bases, with 8 bases of the junction left unmatched. CDR1 and CDR2 (germline): SNHLY, FYNNEI.